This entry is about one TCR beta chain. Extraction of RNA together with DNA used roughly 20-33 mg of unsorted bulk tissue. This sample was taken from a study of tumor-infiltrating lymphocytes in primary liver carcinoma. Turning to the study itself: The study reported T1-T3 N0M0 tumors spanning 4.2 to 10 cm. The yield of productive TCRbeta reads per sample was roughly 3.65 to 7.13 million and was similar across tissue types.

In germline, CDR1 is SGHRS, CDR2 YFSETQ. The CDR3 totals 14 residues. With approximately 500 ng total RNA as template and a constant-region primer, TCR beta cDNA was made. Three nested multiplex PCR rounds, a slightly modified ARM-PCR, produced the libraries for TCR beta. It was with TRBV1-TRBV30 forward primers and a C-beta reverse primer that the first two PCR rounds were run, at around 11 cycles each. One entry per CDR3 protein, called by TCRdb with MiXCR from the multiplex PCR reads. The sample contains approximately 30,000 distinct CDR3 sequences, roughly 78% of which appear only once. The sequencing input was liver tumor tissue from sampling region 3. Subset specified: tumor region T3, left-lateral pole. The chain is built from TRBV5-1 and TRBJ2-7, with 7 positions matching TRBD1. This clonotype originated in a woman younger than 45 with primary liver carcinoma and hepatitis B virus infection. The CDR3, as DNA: TGCATCAGCAGCCTGGACAGGTTTCTGCAAGAGCAGTACTTC. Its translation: CISSLDRFLQEQYF.